Only a few counts were recorded for the clone carrying this TCR beta chain. Its antigen is unidentified. Through a sample-barcoded 5' primer and a J-beta primer mix, a second PCR was run for about 6 to 11 cycles. TCRdb itself ran the 5' RACE reads through MiXCR, one entry per CDR3 protein. The sample records 700,000 or so distinct CDR3 sequences, about 20% being singletons. These data originate in a study of blood T cells in healthy people across ages. Study-level information: The capture of about one barcoded beta molecule per two T cells was achieved by template switching.

The germline CDR1 and CDR2 sequences are DFQATT and SNEGSKA (reference sequence). V gave up 7 bases and J gave up 0 bases; unmatched junction bases: 9. The CDR3 totals 14 residues. Notes on the study in general: The fall in TCR beta diversity per million T cells was roughly linear with age.

Sequenced: blood. The chain recombines TRBV20-1 with TRBJ2-7; 7 bases are shared with TRBD1. The TCR sequence derives from a man in his sixties or seventies in good health. The CDR3 loop is CSGTTGALSYEQYF. CDR3 bases: TGCAGTGGAACAACAGGGGCTCTCTCCTACGAGCAGTACTTC.